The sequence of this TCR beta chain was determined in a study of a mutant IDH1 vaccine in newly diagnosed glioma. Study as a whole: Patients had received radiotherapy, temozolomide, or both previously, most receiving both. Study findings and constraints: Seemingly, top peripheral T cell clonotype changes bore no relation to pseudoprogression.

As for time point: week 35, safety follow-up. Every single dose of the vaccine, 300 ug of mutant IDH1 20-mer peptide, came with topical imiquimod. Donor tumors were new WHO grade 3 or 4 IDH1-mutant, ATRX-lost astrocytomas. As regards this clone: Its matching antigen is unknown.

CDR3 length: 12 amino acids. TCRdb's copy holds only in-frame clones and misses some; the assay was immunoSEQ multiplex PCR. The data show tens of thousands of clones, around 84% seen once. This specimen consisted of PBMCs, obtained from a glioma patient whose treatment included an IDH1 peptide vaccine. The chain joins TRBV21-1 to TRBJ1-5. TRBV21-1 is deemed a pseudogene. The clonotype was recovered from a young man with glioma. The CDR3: CASRVGNQPQHF. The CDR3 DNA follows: TGTGCCAGCAGGGTGGGCAATCAGCCCCAGCATTTT.